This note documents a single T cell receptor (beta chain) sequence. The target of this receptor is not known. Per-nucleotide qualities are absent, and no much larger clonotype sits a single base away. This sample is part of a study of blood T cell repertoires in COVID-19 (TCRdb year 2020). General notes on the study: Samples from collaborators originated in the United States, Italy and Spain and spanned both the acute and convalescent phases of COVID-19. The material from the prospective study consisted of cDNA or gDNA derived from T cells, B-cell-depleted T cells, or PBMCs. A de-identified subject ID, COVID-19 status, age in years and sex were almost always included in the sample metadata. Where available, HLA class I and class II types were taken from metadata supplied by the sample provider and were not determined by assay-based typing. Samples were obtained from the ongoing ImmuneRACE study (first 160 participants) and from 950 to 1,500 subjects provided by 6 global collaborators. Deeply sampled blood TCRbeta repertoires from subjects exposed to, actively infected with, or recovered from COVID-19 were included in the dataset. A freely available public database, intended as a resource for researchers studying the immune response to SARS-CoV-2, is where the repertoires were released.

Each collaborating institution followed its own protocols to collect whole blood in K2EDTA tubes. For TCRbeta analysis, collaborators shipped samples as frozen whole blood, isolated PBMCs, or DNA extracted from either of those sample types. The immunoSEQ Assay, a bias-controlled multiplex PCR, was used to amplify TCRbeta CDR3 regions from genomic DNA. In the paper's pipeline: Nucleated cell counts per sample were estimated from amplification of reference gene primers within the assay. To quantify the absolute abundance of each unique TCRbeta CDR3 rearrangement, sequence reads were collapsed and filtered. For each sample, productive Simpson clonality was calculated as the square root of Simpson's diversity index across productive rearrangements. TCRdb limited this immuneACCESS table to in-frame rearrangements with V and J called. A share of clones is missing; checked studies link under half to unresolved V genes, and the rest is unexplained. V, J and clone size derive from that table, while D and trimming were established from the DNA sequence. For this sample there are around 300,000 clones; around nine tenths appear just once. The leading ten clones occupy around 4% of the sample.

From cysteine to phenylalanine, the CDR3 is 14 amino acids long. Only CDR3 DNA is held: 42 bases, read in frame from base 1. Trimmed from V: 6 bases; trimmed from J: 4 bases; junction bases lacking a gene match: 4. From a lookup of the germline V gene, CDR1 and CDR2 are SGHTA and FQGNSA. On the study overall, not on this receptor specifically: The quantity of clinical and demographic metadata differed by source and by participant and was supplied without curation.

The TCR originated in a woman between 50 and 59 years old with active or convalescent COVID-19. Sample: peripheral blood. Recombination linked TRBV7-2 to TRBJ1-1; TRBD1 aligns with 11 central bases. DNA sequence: TGTGCCAGCAGTAGGGACAGGGGGGGCACTGAAGCTTTCTTT. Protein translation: CASSRDRGGTEAFF.